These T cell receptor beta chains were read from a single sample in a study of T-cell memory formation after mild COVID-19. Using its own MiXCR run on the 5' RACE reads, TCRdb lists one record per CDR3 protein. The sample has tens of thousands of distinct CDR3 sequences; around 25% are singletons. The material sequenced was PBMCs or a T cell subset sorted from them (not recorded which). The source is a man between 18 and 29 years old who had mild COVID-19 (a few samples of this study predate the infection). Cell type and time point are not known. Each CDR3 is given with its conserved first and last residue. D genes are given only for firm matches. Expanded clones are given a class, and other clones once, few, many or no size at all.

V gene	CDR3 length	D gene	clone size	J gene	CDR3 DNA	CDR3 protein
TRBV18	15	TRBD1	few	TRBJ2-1	TGTGCCAGCTCACCCCGGGACAGGCCGGGTAATGAGCAGTTCTTC	CASSPRDRPGNEQFF
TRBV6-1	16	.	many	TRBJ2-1	TGTGCCAGCACCGAAAGGGGGGAGACTGACTACAATGAGCAGTTCTTC	CASTERGETDYNEQFF
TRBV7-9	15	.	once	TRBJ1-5	TGTGCCAGCACCACTTCGGGGGATAGCAATCAGCCCCAGCATTTT	CASTTSGDSNQPQHF
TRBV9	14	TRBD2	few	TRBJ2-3	TGTGCCAGCAGCGTAGCGGGGGGGCCGGATACGCAGTATTTT	CASSVAGGPDTQYF
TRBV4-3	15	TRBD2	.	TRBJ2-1	TGCGCCAGCAGCCAGGAGTGGACTAGTTACAATGAGCAGTTCTTC	CASSQEWTSYNEQFF
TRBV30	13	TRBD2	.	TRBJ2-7	TGTGCCTGGAGCTTGACTAGCGGGGATGAGCAGTACTTC	CAWSLTSGDEQYF
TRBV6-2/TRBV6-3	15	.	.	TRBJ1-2	TGTGCCAGCAGTTACGGCATAACCGTGAGCTATGGCTACACCTTC	CASSYGITVSYGYTF
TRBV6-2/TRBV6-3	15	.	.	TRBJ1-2	TGTGCCAGCAGTTTGGCCAGACACCCTAACTATGGCTACACCTTC	CASSLARHPNYGYTF
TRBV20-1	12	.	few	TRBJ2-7	TGCAGTGCTAGAGGATACAGCTACGAGCAGTACTTC	CSARGYSYEQYF
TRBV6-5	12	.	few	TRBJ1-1	TGTGCCAGCAGTCCGGACGGGACTGAAGCTTTCTTT	CASSPDGTEAFF
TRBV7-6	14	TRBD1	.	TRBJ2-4	TGTGCCAGCAGCTTAGGGAAGGGGGCGGACATTCAGTACTTC	CASSLGKGADIQYF
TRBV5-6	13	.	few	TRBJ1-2	TGTGCCAGCAGCACCAAGGGGCCGGTTGGCTACACCTTC	CASSTKGPVGYTF
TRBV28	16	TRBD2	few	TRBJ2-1	TGTGCCAGCAGTCTTTTAGCGGGGGGGCTTGGAAATGAGCAGTTCTTC	CASSLLAGGLGNEQFF
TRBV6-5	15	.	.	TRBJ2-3	TGTGCCAGCAGCAACTGGCAGCGGGGCACAGATACGCAGTATTTT	CASSNWQRGTDTQYF
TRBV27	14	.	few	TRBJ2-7	TGTGCCAGCAGTTTATTAGAAGGGCTTGACGAGCAGTACTTC	CASSLLEGLDEQYF
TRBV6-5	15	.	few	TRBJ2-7	TGTGCCAGCAGTTACCGTCCAGGGGTGTCCTACGAGCAGTACTTC	CASSYRPGVSYEQYF
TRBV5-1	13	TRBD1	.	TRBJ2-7	TGCGCCAGCAGCGAGGCACAGGGGTACGAGCAGTACTTC	CASSEAQGYEQYF
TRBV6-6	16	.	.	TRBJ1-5	TGTGCCAGCAGTTACCCACAGGGTTTGATTAAACAGCCCCAGCATTTT	CASSYPQGLIKQPQHF
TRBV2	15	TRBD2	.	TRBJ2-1	TGTGCCATCCAAAAAATGGCGGGAGGGCAGAATGAGCAGTTCTTC	CAIQKMAGGQNEQFF
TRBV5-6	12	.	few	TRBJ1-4	TGTGCCAGCAGCTCCCTCGACGGGAAACTGTTTTTT	CASSSLDGKLFF
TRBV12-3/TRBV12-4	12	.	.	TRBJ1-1	TGTGCCAGCGGGCAGGGAGGCCCTGAAGCTTTCTTT	CASGQGGPEAFF
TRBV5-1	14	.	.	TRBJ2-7	TGCGCCAGCAGGAGAGGCGGGACAGAGTACGAGCAGTACTTC	CASRRGGTEYEQYF
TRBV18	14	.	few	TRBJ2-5	TGTGCCAGCTCACCACGGCAGGGCGAGAAGACCCAGTACTTC	CASSPRQGEKTQYF
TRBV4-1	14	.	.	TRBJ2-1	TGCGCCAGCAGCCAAGATGGGGGTGGACGTGAGCAGTTCTTC	CASSQDGGGREQFF
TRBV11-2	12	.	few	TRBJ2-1	TGTGCCAGCAACCGGGTGACTGATGAGCAGTTCTTC	CASNRVTDEQFF
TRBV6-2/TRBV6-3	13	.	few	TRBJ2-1	TGTGCCAGCAGTTTTCACCTGAACAATGAGCAGTTCTTC	CASSFHLNNEQFF
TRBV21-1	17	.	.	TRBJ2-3	TGTGCCAGCAGCAAAGGGCCCCTAGCGTCGAGCACAGATACGCAGTATTTT	CASSKGPLASSTDTQYF
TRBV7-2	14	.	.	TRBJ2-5	TGTGCCAGTTCCCCGGAGACGGGGGAAGAGACCCAGTACTTC	CASSPETGEETQYF
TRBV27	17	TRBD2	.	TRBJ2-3	TGTGCCAGCAGTTTATTGGGCAGGGAGGGAACCACAGATACGCAGTATTTT	CASSLLGREGTTDTQYF
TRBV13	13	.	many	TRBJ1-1	TGTGCCAGCAGCTTACTTGGGGCAGCTGAAGCTTTCTTT	CASSLLGAAEAFF
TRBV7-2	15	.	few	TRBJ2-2	TGTGCCAGCAGCCCCTTGGGGGGGCAAGACGGGGAGCTGTTTTTT	CASSPLGGQDGELFF
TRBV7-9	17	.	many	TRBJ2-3	TGTGCCAGCAGCTTACCCTTCGGCGGAACTAGCACAGATACGCAGTATTTT	CASSLPFGGTSTDTQYF
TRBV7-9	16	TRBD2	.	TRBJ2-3	TGTGCCAGCAGCCTTTCTAGCGGGGGGGACACAGATACGCAGTATTTT	CASSLSSGGDTDTQYF
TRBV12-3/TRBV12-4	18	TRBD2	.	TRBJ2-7	TGTGCCAGCAGTTCATCAAAATTTAGCGGGGGACCCAATTACGAGCAGTACTTC	CASSSSKFSGGPNYEQYF
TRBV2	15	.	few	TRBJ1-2	TGTGCCAGCACCGAAACTTTGGGGGGACGGCCCTTGGACACCTTC	CASTETLGGRPLDTF
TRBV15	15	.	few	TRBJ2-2	TGTGCCACCAGCAGAGGGGACGGAGACACCGGGGAGCTGTTTTTT	CATSRGDGDTGELFF
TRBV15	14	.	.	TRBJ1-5	TGTGCCACCAGCAGAGATAGGCAGGGGCAGCCCCAGCATTTT	CATSRDRQGQPQHF
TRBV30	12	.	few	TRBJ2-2	TGTGCCTGGAGTCCTAACACCGGGGAGCTGTTTTTT	CAWSPNTGELFF
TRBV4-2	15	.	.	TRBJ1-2	TGTGCCAGCAGCCAAGAAGTAGGCCTTGGGGAAGGCTACACCTTC	CASSQEVGLGEGYTF
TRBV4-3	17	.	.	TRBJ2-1	TGCGCCAGCAGCCGCTACCTCTACAGGGAAATGGACAATGAGCAGTTCTTC	CASSRYLYREMDNEQFF